This T cell receptor (beta chain) stems from a study of cytotoxic CD8 clonotypes in ibrutinib-treated CLL. Sequencing used immunoSEQ multiplex PCR; TCRdb keeps in-frame clones, though not all of them. The sample records hundreds of thousands of clones, under 80% being singletons. This clone has just a few counts. This TCR was sampled from a human donor with chronic lymphocytic leukemia. Material: PBMCs, obtained after 24 months of ibrutinib treatment.

The CDR3 loop reads CASTRQGEQYF. DNA for the CDR3: TGTGCCAGCACCCGACAGGGAGAGCAGTACTTC. The chain recombines TRBV6-5 with TRBJ2-7; 7 bases fit TRBD1. Germline CDR1 reads MNHEY; CDR2 reads SVGAGI. V was clipped by 7 bases and J by 7 bases; unmatched bases: 4. The CDR3 has 11 amino acids.